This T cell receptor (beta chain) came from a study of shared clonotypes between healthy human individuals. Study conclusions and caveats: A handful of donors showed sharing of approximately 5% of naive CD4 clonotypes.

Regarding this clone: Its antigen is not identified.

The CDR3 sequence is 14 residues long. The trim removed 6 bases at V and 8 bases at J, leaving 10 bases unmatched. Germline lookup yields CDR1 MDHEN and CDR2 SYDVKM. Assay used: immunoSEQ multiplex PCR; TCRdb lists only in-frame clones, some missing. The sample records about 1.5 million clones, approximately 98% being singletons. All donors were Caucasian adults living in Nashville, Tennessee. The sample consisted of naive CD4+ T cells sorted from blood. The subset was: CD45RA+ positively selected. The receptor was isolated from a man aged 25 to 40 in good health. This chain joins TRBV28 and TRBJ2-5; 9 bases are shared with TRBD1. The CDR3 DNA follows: TGTGCCAGCAGACCGGGACAGGGCTTCATAACCCAGTACTTC. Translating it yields CASRPGQGFITQYF. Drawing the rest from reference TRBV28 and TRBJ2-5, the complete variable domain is DVKVTQSSRYLVKRTGEKVFLECVQDMDHENMFWYRQDPGLGLRLIYFSYDVKMKEKGDIPEGYSVSREKKERFSLILESASTNQTSMYLCASRPGQGFITQYFGPGTRLLVL.